A single T cell receptor beta chain is shown here with its context. Its antigen is not known. This sample stems from a study of T cell repertoires in cytomegalovirus infection. On the study more broadly: Recently identified HLA-C-restricted CMV epitopes were among the peptides used. In public TCR beta signatures, there were indications of both CMV infection and matching HLA type.

The V and J ends lost 1 base and 4 bases, in that order; junction bases with no gene match: 7. CDR1 and CDR2 (germline): DFQATT, SNEGSKA (reference sequence). This CDR3 comprises 15 residues. Study-level points and caveats: The cumulative frequency of public TCR beta families distinguished individuals who carried CMV together with the relevant HLA. HLA-C-restricted, CMV-specific TCR beta clonotypes were dominant ex vivo.

Using its own MiXCR run on the reads, TCRdb lists one record per CDR3 protein. The table records about 770,000 distinct CDR3 sequences, 25% to 30% of them present only once. Source: cultured CD8+ T cells from PBMCs, taken from culture after CMV antigen stimulation. This clonotype was obtained from a human donor in good health (CMV status not recorded). Some clones in this sample may be carry-over from other donors' samples. The chain has TRBV20-1 and TRBJ2-7, with 10 bases matching TRBD2. CDR3: CSARVAGGDFYEQYF. In DNA form, the CDR3 reads TGCAGTGCTAGAGTAGCGGGGGGAGACTTTTACGAGCAGTACTTC.